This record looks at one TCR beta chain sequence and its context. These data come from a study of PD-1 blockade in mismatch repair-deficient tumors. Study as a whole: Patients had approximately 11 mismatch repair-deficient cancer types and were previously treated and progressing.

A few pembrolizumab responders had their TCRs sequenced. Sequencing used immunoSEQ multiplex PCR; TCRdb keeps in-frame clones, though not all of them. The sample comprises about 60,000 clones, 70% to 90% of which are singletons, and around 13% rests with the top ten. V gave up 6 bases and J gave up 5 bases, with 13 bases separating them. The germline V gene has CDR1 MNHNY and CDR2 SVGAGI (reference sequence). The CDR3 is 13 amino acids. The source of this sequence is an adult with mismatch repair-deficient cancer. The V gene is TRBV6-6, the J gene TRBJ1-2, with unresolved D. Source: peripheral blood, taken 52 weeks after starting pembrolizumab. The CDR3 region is CASSEVVRYGYTF. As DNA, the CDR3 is TGTGCCAGCAGCGAGGTAGTTCGGTATGGCTACACCTTC.